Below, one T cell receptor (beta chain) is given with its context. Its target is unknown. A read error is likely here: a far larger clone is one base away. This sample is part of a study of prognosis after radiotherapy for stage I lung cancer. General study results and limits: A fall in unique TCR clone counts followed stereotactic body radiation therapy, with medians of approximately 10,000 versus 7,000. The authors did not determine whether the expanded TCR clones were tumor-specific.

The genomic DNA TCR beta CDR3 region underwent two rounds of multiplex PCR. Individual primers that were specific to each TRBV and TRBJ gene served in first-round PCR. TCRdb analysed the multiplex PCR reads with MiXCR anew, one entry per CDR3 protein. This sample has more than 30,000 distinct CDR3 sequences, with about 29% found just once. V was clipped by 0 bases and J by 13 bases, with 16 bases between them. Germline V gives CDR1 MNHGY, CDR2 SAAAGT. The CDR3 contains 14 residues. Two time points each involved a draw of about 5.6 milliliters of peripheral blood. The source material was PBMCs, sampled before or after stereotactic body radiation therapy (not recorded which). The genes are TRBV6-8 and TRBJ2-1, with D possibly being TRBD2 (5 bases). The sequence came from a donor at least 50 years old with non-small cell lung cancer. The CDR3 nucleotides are TGTGCCAGCAGTTACTCGACGGGGTCCGTTGATCAGTTCTTC. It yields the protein CASSYSTGSVDQFF.